The source of this T cell receptor (beta chain) is a study of T cell responses to AZD1222 COVID-19 vaccine. Study summary: Whether given at about 4 or about 12 weeks, second doses were pooled.

Only in-frame clones appear in the TCRdb table, and some are missing; sequencing was by immunoSEQ multiplex PCR. This sample has 130,000 to 150,000 clones, with about nine tenths found just once. Whole-study results and caveats: Sampling that yielded the repertoires occurred only after the peak T cell response. Most donors were white British, females outnumbered males, and clonal diversity was possibly underestimated. Vaccination with two AZD1222 doses was followed by a rise in Spike-specific TCR breadth and depth.

V was cut by 6 bases and J by 6 bases, with 9 bases left in between. The CDR3 sequence is 11 residues long. About this clone: Its matching antigen is unknown.

The sequence was collected from an adult in good health. This chain connects TRBV12-3 or TRBV12-4 to TRBJ2-7, with D hard to call. Material: peripheral blood, obtained on day 0 of AZD1222 vaccination. The chain's CDR3 is CASRSLGEQYF. The CDR3 DNA is TGTGCCAGCAGGTCCCTCGGCGAGCAGTACTTC.